This T cell receptor beta chain was recovered during a study of tumour-infiltrating T cells in Burkitt lymphoma. Study information: Productive clonality predicted overall and progression-free survival.

This CDR3 is built from 16 residues. V shed 5 bases, J shed 1 base, and the junction held 6 bases outside the gene matches. The V gene's germline CDR1 is SGHAT and CDR2 FQNNGV. TCRdb keeps only in-frame clones here, not all; method: immunoSEQ multiplex PCR. The table records about 2,600 clones, around four fifths of them present only once. The sequenced material came from tumor tissue. The sequence was obtained from a human donor with diffuse large B-cell lymphoma. The gene calls are TRBV11-2 and TRBJ2-5; 11 nucleotides match TRBD2. In nucleotides, the CDR3 is TGTGCCAGCAGCCTAGCGGGGGGAAACCTCCAAGAGACCCAGTACTTC. Translating gives CASSLAGGNLQETQYF.